These T cell receptor beta chains were read from a single sample in a study of blood T cell repertoires in COVID-19. The repertoire was sequenced with immunoSEQ multiplex PCR; TCRdb's copy has only in-frame clones and lacks some. The sample has some 100,000 clones, roughly 89% seen once. The sequenced sample was peripheral blood. These receptors were obtained from an older man with acute or convalescent COVID-19. Both conserved end residues are part of each CDR3. D genes are given only for firm matches. Expanded clones get a size class; other rows say once, few or many, or leave the size out.

v_call,clone_size,d_call,j_call,cdr3_aa,cdr3_nt
TRBV29-1,NA,NA,TRBJ1-5,CSVGIDSYQHF,TGCAGCGTTGGGATAGACAGTTACCAGCATTTT
TRBV10-3,NA,NA,TRBJ2-5,CAISESTTTQETQYF,TGTGCCATCAGTGAGTCGACGACGACACAAGAGACCCAGTACTTC
TRBV7-3,NA,NA,TRBJ2-2,CASSLTRTGELFF,TGTGCCAGCAGCTTAACCAGGACCGGGGAGCTGTTTTTT
TRBV4-3,few,TRBD2,TRBJ2-7,CASSQALAGEQYF,TGCGCCAGCAGCCAAGCCCTAGCGGGGGAGCAGTACTTC
TRBV19,NA,TRBD2,TRBJ2-5,CASRGRGLAGFQETQYF,TGTGCCAGTAGAGGGCGAGGACTAGCGGGGTTTCAAGAGACCCAGTACTTC
TRBV9,NA,NA,TRBJ2-1,CASSTGSAYNEQFF,TGTGCCAGCAGTACAGGGTCTGCCTACAATGAGCAGTTCTTC
TRBV11-3,NA,NA,TRBJ2-7,CASSLERGLAYEQYF,TGTGCCAGCAGCTTAGAGCGGGGACTCGCCTACGAGCAGTACTTC
TRBV24-1,NA,TRBD1,TRBJ2-5,CATSPGGTGGRETQYF,TGTGCCACCAGCCCCGGGGGGACAGGGGGGCGAGAGACCCAGTACTTC
TRBV4-1,NA,TRBD1,TRBJ2-3,CASSLRTGGTDTQYF,TGCGCCAGCAGCCTTCGGACAGGTGGGACAGATACGCAGTATTTT
TRBV3-1/TRBV3-2,NA,TRBD2,TRBJ2-2,CASSHPGGRDGELFF,TGTGCCAGCAGCCACCCGGGGGGGCGTGACGGGGAGCTGTTTTTT
TRBV7-6,NA,NA,TRBJ2-7,CASSLSNTYEQYF,TGTGCCAGCAGCTTATCTAATACCTACGAGCAGTACTTC
TRBV5-5,NA,NA,TRBJ2-5,CASQGPGETQYF,TGTGCCAGCCAGGGGCCCGGGGAGACCCAGTACTTC
TRBV15,NA,NA,TRBJ2-6,CATRAGSGANVLTF,TGTGCCACCAGAGCAGGCTCTGGGGCCAACGTCCTGACTTTC
TRBV13,NA,NA,TRBJ1-1,CASSFLGEETEAFF,TGTGCCAGCAGCTTTTTGGGAGAGGAAACTGAAGCTTTCTTT
TRBV6-5,NA,NA,TRBJ1-1,CASSYSGGRVEAFF,TGTGCCAGCAGTTACTCGGGGGGGCGGGTTGAAGCTTTCTTT
TRBV6-6,NA,TRBD1,TRBJ1-1,CASSQIGTEVFF,TGTGCCAGCAGTCAAATAGGGACAGAGGTTTTCTTT
TRBV19,NA,NA,TRBJ1-1,CASSRGTEAFF,TGTGCCAGTAGTCGAGGGACTGAAGCTTTCTTT
TRBV5-1,NA,TRBD1,TRBJ1-6,CASSLAEAGGSYNSPLHF,TGCGCCAGCAGCTTGGCCGAGGCAGGGGGTTCCTATAATTCACCCCTCCACTTT
TRBV7-3,NA,NA,TRBJ1-2,CASSLIGGSGYTF,TGTGCCAGCAGCTTAATTGGAGGGTCGGGCTACACCTTC
TRBV7-3,NA,TRBD1,TRBJ2-1,CASSLTRDSGIDEQFF,TGTGCCAGCAGCTTAACGAGGGACAGTGGTATCGATGAGCAGTTCTTC
TRBV7-2,NA,NA,TRBJ1-6,CASSARVVNSPLHF,TGTGCCAGCAGCGCCCGGGTTGTAAATTCACCCCTCCACTTT
TRBV3-1/TRBV3-2,NA,TRBD2,TRBJ2-1,CASSQVSTGGDEQFF,TGTGCCAGCAGCCAAGTTAGTACCGGGGGGGACGAGCAGTTCTTC
TRBV3-1/TRBV3-2,NA,NA,TRBJ2-2,CASSQGLSYTGELFF,TGTGCCAGCAGCCAAGGACTATCGTACACCGGGGAGCTGTTTTTT
TRBV29-1,once,NA,TRBJ1-1,CSVASRAEAFF,TGCAGCGTTGCTTCCAGGGCTGAAGCTTTCTTT
TRBV4-1,NA,TRBD1,TRBJ2-1,CASSRTGDASFNEQFF,TGCGCCAGCTCCCGTACAGGGGACGCTAGCTTTAATGAGCAGTTCTTC
TRBV28,NA,NA,TRBJ1-5,CASSPGIQPQHF,TGTGCCAGCAGTCCCGGTATTCAGCCCCAGCATTTT
TRBV27,once,NA,TRBJ1-1,CASSLGKNTEAFF,TGTGCCAGCAGTCTCGGGAAGAACACTGAAGCTTTCTTT
TRBV7-9,NA,NA,TRBJ2-7,CASSLDWRGQYF,TGTGCCAGCAGCTTAGATTGGAGGGGGCAGTACTTC
TRBV3-1/TRBV3-2,NA,NA,TRBJ1-2,CASSQASGQRGGYTF,TGTGCCAGCAGCCAAGCCTCTGGACAGCGGGGTGGCTACACCTTC
TRBV5-6,NA,NA,TRBJ1-2,CASSLISVGPNYGYTF,TGTGCCAGCAGCTTAATTAGTGTGGGGCCCAACTATGGCTACACCTTC
TRBV5-5,NA,NA,TRBJ1-1,CASSPNWGLNTEAFF,TGTGCCAGCAGCCCCAATTGGGGCCTGAACACTGAAGCTTTCTTT
TRBV5-8,NA,NA,TRBJ1-3,CASGSPTGHSGNTIYF,TGTGCCAGCGGATCTCCGACAGGCCACTCTGGAAACACCATATATTTT
TRBV30,NA,TRBD1,TRBJ1-5,CAWSRRDRRQGGNQPQHF,TGTGCCTGGAGTAGAAGGGACAGGAGGCAGGGAGGCAATCAGCCCCAGCATTTT
TRBV27,NA,NA,TRBJ2-7,CASSPGGRRYEQYF,TGTGCCAGCAGTCCCGGAGGGAGGAGATACGAGCAGTACTTC
TRBV5-4,once,TRBD2,TRBJ2-1,CASSLPGTRQFF,TGTGCCAGCAGCCTCCCAGGGACTAGGCAGTTCTTC
TRBV29-1,NA,NA,TRBJ2-1,CSVVVAVNEQFF,TGCAGCGTTGTCGTAGCCGTCAATGAGCAGTTCTTC
TRBV6-2/TRBV6-3,once,TRBD2,TRBJ2-1,CASSPVGGRLYNEQFF,TGTGCCAGCAGCCCTGTGGGGGGGAGGTTATACAATGAGCAGTTCTTC
TRBV7-3,once,NA,TRBJ2-7,CASSLWVAYSYEQYF,TGTGCCAGCAGCTTATGGGTAGCCTACTCCTACGAGCAGTACTTC
TRBV5-6,NA,NA,TRBJ1-2,CASSLTGIYYGYTF,TGTGCCAGCAGCTTGACGGGGATTTACTATGGCTACACCTTC
TRBV4-1,once,NA,TRBJ1-3,CASSQGATAGNTIYF,TGCGCCAGCAGCCAAGGGGCGACAGCTGGAAACACCATATATTTT
TRBV7-9,NA,NA,TRBJ1-2,CASSFDYGYTF,TGTGCCAGCAGCTTCGACTATGGCTACACCTTC
TRBV27,NA,NA,TRBJ2-5,CASSPRRGETQYF,TGTGCCAGCAGTCCCCGGCGGGGAGAGACCCAGTACTTC
TRBV12-5,NA,TRBD1,TRBJ1-2,CASGLEALTSDRSFYGYTF,TGTGCTAGTGGTTTGGAGGCCTTAACGTCGGACAGGAGCTTCTATGGCTACACCTTC
TRBV15,NA,NA,TRBJ2-2,CATSTRLGNTGELFF,TGTGCCACCAGCACCCGACTGGGGAACACCGGGGAGCTGTTTTTT
TRBV7-9,NA,TRBD1,TRBJ1-1,CASSLSWTGTSEAFF,TGTGCCAGCAGCTTATCCTGGACAGGGACTTCTGAAGCTTTCTTT
TRBV19,NA,NA,TRBJ2-1,CASSISRGWYNEQFF,TGTGCCAGTAGTATATCACGAGGATGGTACAATGAGCAGTTCTTC
TRBV24-1,NA,NA,TRBJ2-1,CATSDSETGSSYNEQFF,TGTGCCACCAGTGATTCGGAGACTGGGAGCTCCTACAATGAGCAGTTCTTC
TRBV10-2,NA,TRBD2,TRBJ2-1,CASSGTGGYNEQFF,TGCGCCAGCAGTGGAACGGGAGGCTACAATGAGCAGTTCTTC
TRBV28,NA,NA,TRBJ2-7,CASSLAAVFGEQYF,TGTGCCAGCAGTTTAGCGGCCGTCTTTGGCGAGCAGTACTTC
TRBV12-3/TRBV12-4,NA,NA,TRBJ1-1,CASRYTGNTEAFF,TGTGCCAGCAGATATACAGGGAACACTGAAGCTTTCTTT
TRBV14,NA,NA,TRBJ1-1,CASSHTGYTEAFF,TGTGCCAGCAGCCATACGGGGTACACTGAAGCTTTCTTT
TRBV3-1/TRBV3-2,once,NA,TRBJ1-2,CASSQEGGWAGYGYTF,TGTGCCAGCAGCCAAGAAGGTGGTTGGGCGGGCTATGGCTACACCTTC
TRBV28,NA,TRBD2,TRBJ2-1,CASSLGPGLERRYNEQFF,TGTGCCAGCAGTTTGGGCCCGGGACTAGAGAGAAGGTACAATGAGCAGTTCTTC
TRBV18,NA,NA,TRBJ1-5,CASSQGGEQPQHF,TGTGCCAGCTCACAGGGAGGGGAACAGCCCCAGCATTTT
TRBV7-9,NA,TRBD1,TRBJ1-1,CASSGLPGQGASEAFF,TGTGCCAGCAGCGGCCTACCTGGACAGGGGGCTTCTGAAGCTTTCTTT
TRBV28,NA,TRBD1,TRBJ1-2,CASRPTGGHGYTF,TGTGCCAGCAGGCCGACAGGGGGTCATGGCTACACCTTC
TRBV4-3,NA,NA,TRBJ1-6,CASSHVQGLPSPLHF,TGCGCCAGCAGCCACGTACAGGGTCTGCCTTCACCCCTCCACTTT